This T cell receptor beta chain was retrieved from a study of beta chain features in type 1 diabetes. Reverse transcription of all isolated RNA meant that expressed TCRB transcripts were sequenced. Sequencing was performed with immunoSEQ multiplex PCR; in TCRdb, only in-frame clones are kept and a portion is missing. The sample holds 130,000 or so clones; roughly 10% are singletons and the top ten take 0.5% to 0.65%. Sequencing was done on a sample of central memory CD4+ T cells from blood. This clonotype was obtained from a middle-aged woman in good health.

CDR3 amino acids: CASSRVDTEAFF. The CDR3 nucleotides are TGTGCCAGCAGCCGGGTGGACACTGAAGCTTTCTTT. The V and J genes are TRBV28 and TRBJ1-1; D is ambiguous. Per germline, CDR1 MDHEN and CDR2 SYDVKM. This CDR3 contains 12 residues. V was trimmed by 6 bases and J by 3 bases, leaving 8 bases between them.